This T cell receptor beta chain was profiled in a study of identical twins. General study results and limits: Abundant cord blood beta clonotypes carried fewer insertions; memory repertoires showed none. Potential partial confounding of zero-insertion analyses by invariant MAIT and iNKT cells was noted. Models predicted less out-of-frame TCR alpha sharing in monozygotic twins than was found.

CDR1 is MNHEY, CDR2 SMNVEV, per germline (reference sequence). The CDR3 runs to 15 residues. Trimming took off 4 bases at V and 2 bases at J, with 12 bases between the two ends. TCRdb ran MiXCR on the 5' RACE reads and lists one entry per CDR3 protein. Seen here are 650,000 to 800,000 distinct CDR3 sequences, around 8.3% observed once, and the top ten hold 0.85% to 1%. This clonotype was counted between two and nine times. Its antigen is undetermined. These data also featured in a second study, about yellow fever vaccine responses in identical twins. That source notes: The T cell response to vaccination in identical twins was reportedly partly convergent and partly personalized.

The clonotype was recovered from a woman under 30 in good health. The V gene is TRBV27, the J gene TRBJ1-5, with a tentative D call TRBD1 (6 bases). The specimen sequenced was PBMCs. The chain's CDR3 is CASSWGGVGNQPQHF. For the CDR3, the DNA is TGTGCCAGCAGTTGGGGGGGCGTGGGCAATCAGCCCCAGCATTTT.